This TCR beta chain was identified during a study of identical twins. Overall study results and limits: Reduced insertions were recorded for abundant cord blood beta clonotypes, with no such pattern in memory repertoires.

One entry per CDR3 protein results from TCRdb running MiXCR on the 5' RACE reads. Of under 900,000 distinct CDR3 sequences listed, 9% to 15% are singletons. The CDR3 loop spans 15 amino acids. V was pared by 7 bases and J by 0 bases, with 4 bases of the junction left unmatched. Germline V lookup: CDR1 ENHRY, CDR2 SYGVKD. This clonotype was seen only a few times. The target antigen is unknown. The same specimen was also included in a second study, on yellow fever vaccine responses in identical twins. That publication notes: Twins reportedly mounted vaccine T cell responses that seemed partly convergent, partly personalized.

The chain couples TRBV10-3 to TRBJ2-3, with 10 bases lining up with TRBD2. The TCR sequence derives from a young woman in good health. Sequencing used PBMCs. CDR3 in DNA: TGTGCCATCACCTTGGGACTAGCGAGCACAGATACGCAGTATTTT. Its translation: CAITLGLASTDTQYF.